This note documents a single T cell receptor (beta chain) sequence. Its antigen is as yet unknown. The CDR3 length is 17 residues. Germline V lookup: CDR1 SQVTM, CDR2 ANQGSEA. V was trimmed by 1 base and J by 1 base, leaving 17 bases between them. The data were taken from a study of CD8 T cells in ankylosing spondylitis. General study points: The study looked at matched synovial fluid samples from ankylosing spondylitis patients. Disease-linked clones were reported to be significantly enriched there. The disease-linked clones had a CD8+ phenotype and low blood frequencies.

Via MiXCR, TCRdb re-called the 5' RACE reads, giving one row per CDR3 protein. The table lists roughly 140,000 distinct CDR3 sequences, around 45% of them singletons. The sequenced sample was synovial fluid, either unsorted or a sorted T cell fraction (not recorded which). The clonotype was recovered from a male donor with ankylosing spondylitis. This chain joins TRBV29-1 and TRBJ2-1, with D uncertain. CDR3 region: CSVEAADPPRSYNEQFF. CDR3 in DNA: TGCAGCGTTGAAGCTGCGGATCCCCCCCGATCCTACAATGAGCAGTTCTTC.